This T cell receptor (beta chain) was sequenced during a study of T cell changes during pregnancy in multiple sclerosis. Profiling relied on immunoSEQ multiplex PCR, and the TCRdb table lists in-frame clones only, not all of them. The sample shows 35,000 to 50,000 clones, about 90% of them seen only once. The germline CDR1 and CDR2 sequences are SGHRS and YFSETQ. Deletions cut 4 bases from V and 3 bases from J, with 4 bases between. The length of the CDR3 is 12 residues. This chain links TRBV5-1 with TRBJ2-2, with D uncertain. The receptor was isolated from a female donor in good health, enrolled as a control in a pregnancy study. The sequences come from peripheral blood, collected in the second trimester of pregnancy. The CDR3 protein is CASSPDTGELFF. Here the CDR3 DNA reads TGCGCCAGCAGCCCAGACACCGGGGAGCTGTTTTTT.